This T cell receptor beta chain originates from a study of control samples from healthy donors and cancer patients. Trimming shortened V by 1 base and J by 6 bases, and 7 bases separated the two germline ends. The CDR3 runs 13 residues. Looked up from germline, CDR1 is LNHNV and CDR2 is YYDKDF (reference sequence). Profiled with immunoSEQ multiplex PCR; TCRdb holds only in-frame clones, not every one. This sample has 250,000 to 300,000 clones, with almost 85% found just once. This clone occurred once. The sample taken for sequencing was PBMCs. The source of this sequence is a woman aged 55-75 years with lung cancer. The chain couples TRBV15 to TRBJ2-1; maybe TRBD1 (6 bases). The CDR3 reads CATSRGDTNEQFF. The DNA of the CDR3 is TGTGCCACCAGCAGAGGGGACACCAATGAGCAGTTCTTC.